The 21 T cell receptor beta chains given below trace back to one sample, sequenced in a study of blood T cell repertoires in COVID-19. The method was immunoSEQ multiplex PCR; TCRdb's version includes in-frame clones alone and lacks a portion of them. The table has approximately 63,000 clones, roughly 89% seen once; the top ten hold approximately 1.2%. Material for sequencing was peripheral blood. These receptors were obtained from a woman older than 75 with acute or convalescent COVID-19.

The V and J genes are TRBV7-9 and TRBJ1-5; 7 nucleotides align to TRBD1. V lost 2 bases, J lost 5 bases, and 6 bases stayed unmatched. The CDR3 consists of 15 residues. Germline V CDR1 and CDR2: SEHNR, FQNEAQ (reference sequence). The CDR3 region is CASSLIGTDDQPQHF. The CDR3 coding sequence is TGTGCCAGCAGCTTAATCGGGACAGATGATCAGCCCCAGCATTTT. Combining the CDR3 with reference TRBV7-9 and TRBJ1-5 gives the whole variable domain DTGVSQNPRHKITKRGQNVTFRCDPISEHNRLYWYRQTLGQGPEFLTYFQNEAQLEKSRLLSDRFSAERPKGSFSTLEIQRTEQGDSAMYLCASSLIGTDDQPQHFGDGTRLSIL.

This sequence joins TRBV7-7 and TRBJ2-2; 13 nucleotides match TRBD2. The germline CDR1 and CDR2 sequences are SSHAT and FNYEAQ (reference sequence). V lost 5 bases to trimming and J lost 3 bases; unmatched junction nucleotides: 6. The CDR3 has 17 residues. CDR3 bases: TGTGCCAGCAGCCCCATACTAGCGGGGGGGGACACCGGGGAGCTGTTTTTT. It translates to CASSPILAGGDTGELFF.

The chain is built from TRBV11-2 and TRBJ2-5; 8 bases match TRBD1. The length of the CDR3 is 15 residues. Trimming removed 5 bases from V and 5 bases from J; junction bases left unmatched: 10. The germline CDR1 and CDR2 sequences are SGHAT and FQNNGV. The CDR3 loop is CASSKDRALGETQYF. The CDR3 nucleotides read TGTGCCAGCAGCAAGGACAGGGCCCTCGGGGAGACCCAGTACTTC.

This clone came up once. The rearrangement uses TRBV7-2 and TRBJ1-1, with D possibly matching TRBD1 (5 bases). Germline V gene data show CDR1 as SGHTA and CDR2 as FQGNSA. Deletions cut 1 base from V and 11 bases from J, with 11 bases between. CDR3 length equals 12 residues. The CDR3 sequence is CASSLVGGLAFF. In nucleotides, the CDR3 is TGTGCCAGCAGCTTAGTGGGGGGTTTGGCTTTCTTT. The entire variable domain, with the rest obtained from reference TRBV7-2 and TRBJ1-1, is as follows: GAGVSQSPSNKVTEKGKDVELRCDPISGHTALYWYRQSLGQGLEFLIYFQGNSAPDKSGLPSDRFSAERTGGSVSTLTIQRTQQEDSAVYLCASSLVGGLAFFGQGTRLTVV.

The chain carries TRBV5-1 and TRBJ2-7, with D possibly matching TRBD1 (6 bases). V was clipped by 10 bases and J by 9 bases, with 29 bases between them. The CDR3 sequence is 15 residues long. CDR1 and CDR2 from the germline V gene are SGHRS and YFSETQ. For the CDR3, the DNA is TGCGCCGCACCCAGGGGCCGGGATCTAGAGAGGCGGCAGTACTTC. It is translated as CAAPRGRDLERRQYF.

This rearrangement joins TRBV7-6 to TRBJ1-2, with D perhaps TRBD1 (5 bases). The CDR3 sequence is 12 residues long. Germline values: CDR1 SGHVS, CDR2 FNYEAQ. V lost 4 bases, J lost 6 bases, and 9 bases lay in between. DNA of the CDR3: TGTGCCAGCAGCTCCAGGACACATGGCTACACCTTC. As protein: CASSSRTHGYTF.

This rearrangement joins TRBV13 to TRBJ1-3; the match to TRBD1 covers 7 bases. This CDR3 is 18 amino acids long. V shed 1 base and J 4 bases; nucleotides not matched to a gene: 13. The V gene's germline CDR1 is PRHDT and CDR2 FYEKMQ (reference sequence). CDR3 nucleotide sequence: TGTGCCAGCAGCTTAGCGGGGACAGCAAATACGGACGGAAACACCATATATTTT. Protein: CASSLAGTANTDGNTIYF.

The V call is TRBV6-2 or TRBV6-3, the J call TRBJ2-7; D gene uncertain. Trimming cost V 6 bases and J 6 bases, with 15 bases left between them. Germline loops: CDR1 MNHEY, CDR2 SVGEGT. This CDR3 has 13 residues. The CDR3 region is CASSQQVVGEQYF. CDR3 bases: TGTGCCAGCAGCCAGCAGGTCGTGGGCGAGCAGTACTTC.

The gene calls are TRBV5-3 and TRBJ2-5; 7 positions match TRBD1. TRBV5-3 is filed as an ORF, its function uncertain. The CDR3 extends over 18 amino acids. J lost 4 bases, V lost 4 bases, and 19 bases had no gene match. CDR3 in DNA: TGTGCCAGAAGCCCAAAACAGAGACAGGGATCCAACCGAGAGACCCAGTACTTC. Protein: CARSPKQRQGSNRETQYF.

The rearrangement uses TRBV29-1 and TRBJ1-5; D possibly corresponds to TRBD1 (5 bases). The germline V gene has CDR1 SQVTM and CDR2 ANQGSEA. This CDR3 has 14 amino acids. V was trimmed by 4 bases and J by 2 bases, leaving 12 bases between them. The CDR3, as DNA: TGCAGCGTTGGGGGAGGGGATGGCAATCAGCCCCAGCATTTT. This codes for CSVGGGDGNQPQHF.

This chain uses TRBV11-2 with TRBJ2-7, with D perhaps matching TRBD1 (6 bases). Trimming took 0 bases from V and 5 from J, leaving 14 bases between them. This CDR3 has 15 residues. The germline V gene has CDR1 SGHAT and CDR2 FQNNGV. The CDR3 protein is CASSLEGARFDEQYF. As DNA, the CDR3 is TGTGCCAGCAGCTTAGAGGGGGCGCGTTTTGACGAGCAGTACTTC.

V gene TRBV7-9 combines with J gene TRBJ1-6; TRBD1 agrees at 7 bases. Per germline, CDR1 SEHNR and CDR2 FQNEAQ (reference sequence). The CDR3 runs 14 residues. Trimming at V came to 5 bases and at J to 9 bases, leaving 7 bases not matched to a gene. The CDR3: CASSGDSRGSPLHF. The CDR3 DNA is TGTGCCAGCAGCGGGGACAGTCGTGGTTCACCCCTCCACTTT.

The rearrangement links TRBV19 to TRBJ2-3; TRBD1 matches 7 bases. The CDR3 sequence is 16 residues long. CDR1 is LNHDA, CDR2 SQIVND, per germline (reference sequence). The V gene end was trimmed by 0 bases and the J gene end by 2 bases; junction bases not matched to a gene: 5. The CDR3 loop reads CASSIDLGTDTDTQYF. In DNA, the CDR3 is TGTGCCAGTAGTATAGATCTAGGGACAGACACAGATACGCAGTATTTT.

V usage is TRBV27 and J usage is TRBJ1-2, with 8 bases aligning to TRBD1. V gave up 6 bases and J gave up 3 bases; unmatched junction bases: 3. The CDR3 has 13 residues. Germline CDR1 is MNHEY and CDR2 is SMNVEV (reference sequence). The CDR3 nucleotides are TGTGCCAGCAGGATACAGGGGGACTATGGCTACACCTTC. Protein product: CASRIQGDYGYTF.

The gene calls are TRBV24-1 and TRBJ1-2, with TRBD1 matching over 8 bases. Per germline, CDR1 KGHDR and CDR2 SFDVKD. The CDR3 is 15 amino acids. V was clipped by 5 bases and J by 5 bases; unmatched bases: 9. CDR3 protein: CATSGLDRGVYGYTF. The CDR3 DNA reads TGTGCCACCAGTGGCCTTGACAGGGGCGTATATGGCTACACCTTC.

The genes are TRBV7-9 and TRBJ2-5; D remains unclear. The CDR3 is 11 residues long. From germline, CDR1 is SEHNR and CDR2 FQNEAQ (reference sequence). Between the trimmed V and J ends, which lost 5 bases and 3 bases, there was a span of 4 bases. CDR3 bases: TGTGCCAGCAGCCCAAAAGAGACCCAGTACTTC. It codes for CASSPKETQYF. Using reference TRBV7-9 and TRBJ2-5 for the parts outside the CDR3, the full variable domain is DTGVSQNPRHKITKRGQNVTFRCDPISEHNRLYWYRQTLGQGPEFLTYFQNEAQLEKSRLLSDRFSAERPKGSFSTLEIQRTEQGDSAMYLCASSPKETQYFGPGTRLLVL.

The gene calls are TRBV18 and TRBJ1-2; TRBD1 is a possible D gene (5 bases). The V end was cut by 2 bases, the J end by 0 bases, with 10 bases between. This CDR3 spans 15 amino acids. Germline CDR1 reads KGHSH; CDR2 reads LQKENI. The CDR3 is CASSPGQPPNYGYTF. For the CDR3, the DNA is TGTGCCAGCTCACCAGGACAACCTCCTAACTATGGCTACACCTTC.

The rearrangement uses TRBV14 and TRBJ2-7, with TRBD1 identical over 7 bases. Germline V CDR1 and CDR2: SGHDN, FVKESK. Losses at the gene ends were 3 bases for V and 6 bases for J; bases not matched to a gene: 8. This CDR3 is built from 14 residues. The CDR3 DNA follows: TGTGCCAGCAGCCATAGGGACAGAACCCCCGAGCAGTACTTC. As protein: CASSHRDRTPEQYF.

The chain has TRBV15 and TRBJ2-2, with D hard to call. In germline, CDR1 is LNHNV, CDR2 YYDKDF (reference sequence). Trimming stripped 0 bases from V and 6 bases from J, with 11 bases between. This CDR3 contains 15 residues. The CDR3 nucleotides read TGTGCCACCAGCAGAGATAGATCAGGCGCCGGGGAGCTGTTTTTT. Its translation is CATSRDRSGAGELFF.

The chain joins TRBV5-1 to TRBJ2-2; 9 bases fit TRBD2. After removal of 0 bases from V and 7 bases from J, the junction contained 7 bases not matched to a gene. Germline assignment: CDR1 SGHRS and CDR2 YFSETQ. CDR3 size: 16 residues. As DNA, the CDR3 is TGCGCCAGCAGCTTGGCCGGTAGCGGGAGTGTCGGGGAGCTGTTTTTT. Its translation: CASSLAGSGSVGELFF.

The table lists this clone with a count of one. The chain is built from TRBV7-2 and TRBJ2-7; 10 nucleotides agree with TRBD1. Losses at the gene ends were 4 bases for V and 4 bases for J; bases not matched to a gene: 4. Germline-derived CDR1 and CDR2 are SGHTA and FQGNSA. The CDR3 runs to 14 residues. CDR3 amino acids: CASSWGTGAYEQYF. CDR3 coding DNA: TGTGCCAGCAGCTGGGGGACAGGGGCATACGAGCAGTACTTC.